This T cell receptor beta chain was recovered during a study of CD8 T cells in Susac syndrome. Turning to the study itself: Patients with Susac syndrome had blood drawn and were at that point therapy-naive, on corticosteroids, or on intravenous immunoglobulin alone.

All included Susac syndrome patients satisfied recently defined diagnostic criteria for definite or probable disease. The CD8+ and CD4+ T cells were isolated magnetically using a negative isolation approach, whereas the TEMRA cells were enriched by FACS. When the RNA was reverse transcribed, random hexamers were used with an input of roughly 0.45 to 1 ug. By means of immunoSEQ multiplex PCR, TCR beta CDR3 spanning 54 Vbeta and 13 Jbeta underwent amplification. A single record per CDR3 protein comes from TCRdb applying MiXCR to the immunoSEQ multiplex PCR reads. The table has roughly 200,000 distinct CDR3 sequences, roughly 94% seen once; the top ten hold around 0.095%. The source is a human donor with Susac syndrome. Sequenced sample: CD4+ T cells from PBMCs.

CDR3 sequence (DNA): TGTGCCAGCAGCTTGATACAGGGCCACGAGCAGTACTTC. It codes for CASSLIQGHEQYF. The chain couples TRBV5-4 to TRBJ2-7; TRBD1 is a possible D gene (6 bases). Germline CDR1 reads SGHNT; CDR2 reads YYREEE (reference sequence). Trimming stripped 1 base from V and 5 bases from J, with 10 bases between. The CDR3 spans 13 residues. Using reference TRBV5-4 and TRBJ2-7 for the parts outside the CDR3, the full variable domain is ETGVTQSPTHLIKTRGQQVTLRCSSQSGHNTVSWYQQALGQGPQFIFQYYREEENGRGNFPPRFSGLQFPNYSSELNVNALELDDSALYLCASSLIQGHEQYFGPGTRLTVT.